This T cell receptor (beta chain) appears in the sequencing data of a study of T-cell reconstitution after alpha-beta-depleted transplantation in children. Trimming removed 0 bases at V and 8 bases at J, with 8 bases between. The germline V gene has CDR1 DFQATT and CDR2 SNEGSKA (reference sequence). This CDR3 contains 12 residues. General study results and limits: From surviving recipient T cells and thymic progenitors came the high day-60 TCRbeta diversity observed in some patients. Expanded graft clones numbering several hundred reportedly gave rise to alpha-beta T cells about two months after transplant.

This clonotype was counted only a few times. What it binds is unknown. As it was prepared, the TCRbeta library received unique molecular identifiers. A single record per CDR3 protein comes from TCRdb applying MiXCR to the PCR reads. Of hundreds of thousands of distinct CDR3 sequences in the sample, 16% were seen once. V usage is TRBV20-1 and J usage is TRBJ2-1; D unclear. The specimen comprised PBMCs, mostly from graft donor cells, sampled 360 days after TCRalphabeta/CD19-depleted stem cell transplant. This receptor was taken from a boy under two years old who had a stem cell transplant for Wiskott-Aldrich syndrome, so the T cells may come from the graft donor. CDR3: CSARDRWYEQFF. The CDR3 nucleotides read TGCAGTGCTAGAGATCGATGGTATGAGCAGTTCTTC.